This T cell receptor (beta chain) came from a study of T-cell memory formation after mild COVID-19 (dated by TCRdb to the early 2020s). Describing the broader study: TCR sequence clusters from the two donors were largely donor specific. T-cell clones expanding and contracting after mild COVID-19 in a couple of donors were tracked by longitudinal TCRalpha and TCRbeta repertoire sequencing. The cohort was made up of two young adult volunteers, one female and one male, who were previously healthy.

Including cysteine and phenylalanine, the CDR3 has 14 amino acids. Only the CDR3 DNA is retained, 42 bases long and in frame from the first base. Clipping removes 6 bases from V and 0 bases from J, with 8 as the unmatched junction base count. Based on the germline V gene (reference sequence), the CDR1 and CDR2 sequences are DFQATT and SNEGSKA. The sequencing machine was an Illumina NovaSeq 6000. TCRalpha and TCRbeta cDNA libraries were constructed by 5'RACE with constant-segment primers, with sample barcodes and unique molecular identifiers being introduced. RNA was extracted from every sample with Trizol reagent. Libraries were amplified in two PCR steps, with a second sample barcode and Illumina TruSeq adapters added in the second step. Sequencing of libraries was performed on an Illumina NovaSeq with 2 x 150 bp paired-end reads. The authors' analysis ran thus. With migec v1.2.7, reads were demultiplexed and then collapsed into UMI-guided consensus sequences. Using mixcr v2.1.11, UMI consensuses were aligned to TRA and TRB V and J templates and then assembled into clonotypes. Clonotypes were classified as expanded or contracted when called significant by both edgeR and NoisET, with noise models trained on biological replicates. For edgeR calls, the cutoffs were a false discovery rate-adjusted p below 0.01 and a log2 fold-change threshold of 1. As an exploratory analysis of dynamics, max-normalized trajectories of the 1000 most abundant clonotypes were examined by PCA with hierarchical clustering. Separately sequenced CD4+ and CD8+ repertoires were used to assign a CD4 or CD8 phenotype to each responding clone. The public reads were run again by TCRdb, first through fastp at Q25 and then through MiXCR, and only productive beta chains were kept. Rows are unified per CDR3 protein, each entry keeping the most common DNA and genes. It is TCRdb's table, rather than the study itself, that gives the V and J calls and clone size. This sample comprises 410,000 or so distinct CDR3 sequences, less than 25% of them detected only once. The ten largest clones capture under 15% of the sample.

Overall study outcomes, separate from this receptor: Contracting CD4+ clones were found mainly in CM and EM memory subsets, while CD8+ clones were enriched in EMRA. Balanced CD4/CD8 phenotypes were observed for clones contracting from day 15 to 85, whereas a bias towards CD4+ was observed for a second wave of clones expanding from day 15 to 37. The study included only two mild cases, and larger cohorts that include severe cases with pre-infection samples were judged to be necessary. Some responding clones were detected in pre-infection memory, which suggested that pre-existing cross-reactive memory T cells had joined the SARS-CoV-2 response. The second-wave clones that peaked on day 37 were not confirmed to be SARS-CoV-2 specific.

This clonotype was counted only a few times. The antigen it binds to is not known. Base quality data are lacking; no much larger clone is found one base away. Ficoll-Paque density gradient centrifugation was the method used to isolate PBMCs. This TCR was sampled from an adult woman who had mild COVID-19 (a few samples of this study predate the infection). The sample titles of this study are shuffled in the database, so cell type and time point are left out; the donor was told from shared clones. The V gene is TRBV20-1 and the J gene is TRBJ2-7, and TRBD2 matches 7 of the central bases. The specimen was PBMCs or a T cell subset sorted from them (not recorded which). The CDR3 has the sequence CSALTSASSYEQYF. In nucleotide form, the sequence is TGCAGTGCCCTAACTAGCGCCAGCTCCTACGAGCAGTACTTC.